The 8 T cell receptor beta chains reported below all come from one sample, sequenced in a study of cytomegalovirus exposure and HLA in healthy donors. Data came from immunoSEQ multiplex PCR; TCRdb stores just in-frame clones and leaves some out. The sample lists 260,000 or so clones, less than 95% occurring once. Input material: PBMCs. The source is a woman aged 25 to 39 in good health and CMV-seronegative.

V is TRBV5-1 and J is TRBJ1-1, with D hard to call. Trimming pared 4 bases from V and 1 base from J, leaving 14 bases between. The CDR3 loop spans 15 amino acids. Germline-derived CDR1 and CDR2 are SGHRS and YFSETQ. CDR3 nucleotides: TGCGCCAGCAGCCAGACGATTTGGGGGAACACTGAAGCTTTCTTT. Protein sequence: CASSQTIWGNTEAFF. Full variable domain (rest looked up from reference TRBV5-1 and TRBJ1-1): KAGVTQTPRYLIKTRGQQVTLSCSPISGHRSVSWYQQTPGQGLQFLFEYFSETQRNKGNFPGRFSGRQFSNSRSEMNVSTLELGDSALYLCASSQTIWGNTEAFFGQGTRLTVV.

The CDR3 DNA follows: TGCGCCAGCAGCCATAGACTAGCGGATTCCTACGAGCAGTACTTC. It is translated as CASSHRLADSYEQYF. This chain uses TRBV4-1 with TRBJ2-7; 9 bases are shared with TRBD2. J gave up 1 base and V 3 bases, and 4 bases lay outside the gene matches. The CDR3 totals 15 residues. CDR1 and CDR2 (germline): MGHRA, YSYEKL.

The V gene is TRBV27, the J gene TRBJ1-5; no reliable D call. Germline V gene sequence: CDR1 MNHEY, CDR2 SMNVEV (reference sequence). The CDR3 has 12 residues. Trimming left V 10 bases short and J 4 bases short, with 11 bases between. The CDR3 region has the DNA TGTGCCATTTTAGGGAGGAATCAGCCCCAGCATTTT. Its translation: CAILGRNQPQHF.

Notes on this clone: This sample also contains other DNA sequences that code for the same CDR3. The V gene is TRBV7-7, the J gene TRBJ2-5; 8 bases are shared with TRBD2. From germline, CDR1 is SSHAT and CDR2 FNYEAQ (reference sequence). The trim removed 3 bases at V and 1 base at J, leaving 1 base unmatched. CDR3 length: 14 residues. CDR3 sequence (DNA): TGTGCCAGCAGCTTGGGACTAGGCCAAGAGACCCAGTACTTC. The encoded protein is CASSLGLGQETQYF.

The chain recombines TRBV23-1 with TRBJ2-7, with 10 bases lining up with TRBD2. TRBV23-1 carries the ORF label, with uncertain function. This CDR3 spans 15 amino acids. The V and J ends lost 10 bases and 3 bases, in that order; junction bases with no gene match: 12. The CDR3 DNA follows: TGCGCCATCCCCGCAGGACTAGCGGAACGCTACGAGCAGTACTTC. Its translation: CAIPAGLAERYEQYF.

The chain links TRBV27 to TRBJ2-7, with D perhaps TRBD2 (5 bases). CDR3 length equals 14 residues. The germline CDR1 and CDR2 sequences are MNHEY and SMNVEV (reference sequence). V was cut by 5 bases and J by 4 bases, with 15 bases left in between. The CDR3 reads CASSLLVNRYEQYF. The DNA of the CDR3 is TGTGCCAGCAGTCTACTAGTGAACCGGTACGAGCAGTACTTC.

The chain recombines TRBV28 with TRBJ2-5, with 7 bases identical to TRBD2. Germline V lookup: CDR1 MDHEN, CDR2 SYDVKM. With V trimmed by 8 bases and J by 0 bases, 15 bases remained unmatched. The CDR3 loop spans 17 amino acids. As DNA, the CDR3 is TGTGCCAGCGGGTACGCCATATGGGGGGGGAACCAAGAGACCCAGTACTTC. Residues: CASGYAIWGGNQETQYF.

This rearrangement joins TRBV5-1 to TRBJ2-7, with D possibly TRBD2 on 6 matching bases. With 4 bases removed from V and 3 bases from J, the gap between germline ends came to 14 bases. Germline CDR1 and CDR2: SGHRS and YFSETQ. The CDR3 totals 14 residues. Here the CDR3 DNA reads TGCGCCAGCAGCGCGGGACTTACCCACTACGAGCAGTACTTC. This sequence encodes CASSAGLTHYEQYF.